This T cell receptor beta chain was sequenced in a study of T cells in Graves' hyperthyroidism and ophthalmopathy. Diagnosis rested on symptoms, serum thyroxine and TRAb, thyroid ultrasound, and orbital computed tomography. Researchers took RNA transcripts and amplified the TCR beta CDR3 regions from them. The TCR CDR3 was amplified in a first-round RT-PCR using the HTBI primer set. MiXCR was run by TCRdb on the multiplex PCR reads, yielding one entry per CDR3 protein. The sample lists around 660,000 distinct CDR3 sequences; nearly 45% were seen once. Findings and caveats of the study: Blood held most thyroid clonotypes expanded above 0.001 frequency.

About this clonotype: Its matching antigen is unknown.

Material: peripheral blood or thyroid tissue (not recorded which). The receptor's source is an adult man with Graves' disease, either hyperthyroidism or ophthalmopathy (not recorded which).

CDR3 DNA: TGCAGTGCTAGAGGGGGGGTTGACAGACCCAATCAGCCCCAGTACTTC. It translates to CSARGGVDRPNQPQYF. The chain recombines TRBV20-1 with TRBJ2-5, with a possible D match to TRBD2 (6 bases). The CDR3 consists of 16 residues. Per germline, CDR1 DFQATT and CDR2 SNEGSKA (reference sequence). V dropped 1 base and J dropped 9 bases, with 24 bases sitting between them.